The sequence of this T cell receptor beta chain was determined in a study of CD8 T cells in ankylosing spondylitis. Deletions cut 1 base from V and 0 bases from J, with 9 bases between. The CDR3 spans 15 residues. The V gene's germline CDR1 is DFQATT and CDR2 SNEGSKA (reference sequence). This clonotype was found many times. As yet, its antigen is unknown. Scientists made TCR beta libraries using quantitative 5'-RACE with molecular barcodes. MiXCR was run by TCRdb on the 5' RACE reads, yielding one entry per CDR3 protein. The sample holds 700,000 to 1,000,000 distinct CDR3 sequences, over 9.5% seen once. Study-wide findings and caveats: CD8+ disease-linked clones were present at relatively low frequencies in blood. In ankylosing spondylitis blood, a motif of roughly eight highly homologous TCR beta variants appeared characteristic.

The gene calls are TRBV20-1 and TRBJ2-2, with D unclear. This sequence originates from a male donor with ankylosing spondylitis. The sample comprised blood, either unsorted or a sorted T cell fraction (not recorded which). CDR3 coding DNA: TGCAGTGCTAGAGGGCATGGGACGAACACCGGGGAGCTGTTTTTT. This codes for CSARGHGTNTGELFF.